A selection of T cell receptor beta chains follows, all from one sample in a study of cytomegalovirus exposure and HLA in healthy donors. Data came from immunoSEQ multiplex PCR; TCRdb stores just in-frame clones and leaves some out. The sample consists of 95,000 to 110,000 clones, 60% to 75% of them appearing once. The sample taken for sequencing was PBMCs. The receptors originated from a young man in good health and CMV-seronegative. Each CDR3 is given without its conserved first and last residue. D genes are given only for firm matches.

d_gene | j_gene | v_gene | CDR3aa
. | TRBJ2-6 | TRBV5-1 | ASSLGGVTSGANVLT
. | TRBJ2-3 | TRBV5-6 | ASSPSGDTQY
. | TRBJ1-1 | TRBV5-6 | ASSLPSTLALF
. | TRBJ1-5 | TRBV6-1 | ASIRGAGNQPQH
TRBD2 | TRBJ2-5 | TRBV2 | ASSGTSGDQETQY
TRBD1 | TRBJ2-7 | TRBV9 | ASSEVLGTGVSEQY
. | TRBJ1-1 | TRBV29-1 | SVGTRGNTEAF
. | TRBJ2-2 | TRBV5-1 | ASSLDRANTGELF
. | TRBJ1-3 | TRBV5-8 | ASSLGGGSGNTIY
. | TRBJ2-7 | TRBV30 | AWGLGGAAGSYEQY
TRBD1 | TRBJ1-5 | TRBV27 | ASSRTGLGNQPQH
. | TRBJ2-2 | TRBV10-3 | ASSRGPGELF
. | TRBJ2-1 | TRBV5-1 | ASSLEALANNEQF
TRBD2 | TRBJ2-7 | TRBV30 | AWSATSGRVAEQY
. | TRBJ2-7 | TRBV2 | ASSEEVGPGGSYEQY
TRBD1 | TRBJ2-1 | TRBV11-2 | ASSRDRGLANEQF
TRBD2 | TRBJ2-1 | TRBV27 | ASSLAEVSGSHWGYNEQF
. | TRBJ1-3 | TRBV29-1 | SVSTGNSGNTIY
. | TRBJ1-1 | TRBV20-1 | SARVSGTAF
TRBD2 | TRBJ2-3 | TRBV27 | ASGKPGTRTDTQY
. | TRBJ2-5 | TRBV5-6 | ASSPLGNQETQY